Sequencing of this T cell receptor (beta chain) was carried out in a study of shared T cell receptors in the human thymus. The germline V gene encodes CDR1 SGHTA and CDR2 FQGNSA. V lost 4 bases and J 3 bases, leaving 20 bases between the germline ends. This CDR3 spans 17 amino acids. This table comes from immunoSEQ multiplex PCR, and its TCRdb copy is limited to in-frame clones, with some not included. This table has 55,000 to 80,000 clones, about 95% appearing once. The genes are TRBV7-2 and TRBJ2-3; D is possibly TRBD2 (5 bases). The receptor comes from a human donor. The sample comprised thymocytes. The CDR3 region has the DNA TGTGCCAGCAGCTCCCGTGGGGAGAGGGAAGCGACAGATACGCAGTATTTT. It specifies CASSSRGEREATDTQYF.